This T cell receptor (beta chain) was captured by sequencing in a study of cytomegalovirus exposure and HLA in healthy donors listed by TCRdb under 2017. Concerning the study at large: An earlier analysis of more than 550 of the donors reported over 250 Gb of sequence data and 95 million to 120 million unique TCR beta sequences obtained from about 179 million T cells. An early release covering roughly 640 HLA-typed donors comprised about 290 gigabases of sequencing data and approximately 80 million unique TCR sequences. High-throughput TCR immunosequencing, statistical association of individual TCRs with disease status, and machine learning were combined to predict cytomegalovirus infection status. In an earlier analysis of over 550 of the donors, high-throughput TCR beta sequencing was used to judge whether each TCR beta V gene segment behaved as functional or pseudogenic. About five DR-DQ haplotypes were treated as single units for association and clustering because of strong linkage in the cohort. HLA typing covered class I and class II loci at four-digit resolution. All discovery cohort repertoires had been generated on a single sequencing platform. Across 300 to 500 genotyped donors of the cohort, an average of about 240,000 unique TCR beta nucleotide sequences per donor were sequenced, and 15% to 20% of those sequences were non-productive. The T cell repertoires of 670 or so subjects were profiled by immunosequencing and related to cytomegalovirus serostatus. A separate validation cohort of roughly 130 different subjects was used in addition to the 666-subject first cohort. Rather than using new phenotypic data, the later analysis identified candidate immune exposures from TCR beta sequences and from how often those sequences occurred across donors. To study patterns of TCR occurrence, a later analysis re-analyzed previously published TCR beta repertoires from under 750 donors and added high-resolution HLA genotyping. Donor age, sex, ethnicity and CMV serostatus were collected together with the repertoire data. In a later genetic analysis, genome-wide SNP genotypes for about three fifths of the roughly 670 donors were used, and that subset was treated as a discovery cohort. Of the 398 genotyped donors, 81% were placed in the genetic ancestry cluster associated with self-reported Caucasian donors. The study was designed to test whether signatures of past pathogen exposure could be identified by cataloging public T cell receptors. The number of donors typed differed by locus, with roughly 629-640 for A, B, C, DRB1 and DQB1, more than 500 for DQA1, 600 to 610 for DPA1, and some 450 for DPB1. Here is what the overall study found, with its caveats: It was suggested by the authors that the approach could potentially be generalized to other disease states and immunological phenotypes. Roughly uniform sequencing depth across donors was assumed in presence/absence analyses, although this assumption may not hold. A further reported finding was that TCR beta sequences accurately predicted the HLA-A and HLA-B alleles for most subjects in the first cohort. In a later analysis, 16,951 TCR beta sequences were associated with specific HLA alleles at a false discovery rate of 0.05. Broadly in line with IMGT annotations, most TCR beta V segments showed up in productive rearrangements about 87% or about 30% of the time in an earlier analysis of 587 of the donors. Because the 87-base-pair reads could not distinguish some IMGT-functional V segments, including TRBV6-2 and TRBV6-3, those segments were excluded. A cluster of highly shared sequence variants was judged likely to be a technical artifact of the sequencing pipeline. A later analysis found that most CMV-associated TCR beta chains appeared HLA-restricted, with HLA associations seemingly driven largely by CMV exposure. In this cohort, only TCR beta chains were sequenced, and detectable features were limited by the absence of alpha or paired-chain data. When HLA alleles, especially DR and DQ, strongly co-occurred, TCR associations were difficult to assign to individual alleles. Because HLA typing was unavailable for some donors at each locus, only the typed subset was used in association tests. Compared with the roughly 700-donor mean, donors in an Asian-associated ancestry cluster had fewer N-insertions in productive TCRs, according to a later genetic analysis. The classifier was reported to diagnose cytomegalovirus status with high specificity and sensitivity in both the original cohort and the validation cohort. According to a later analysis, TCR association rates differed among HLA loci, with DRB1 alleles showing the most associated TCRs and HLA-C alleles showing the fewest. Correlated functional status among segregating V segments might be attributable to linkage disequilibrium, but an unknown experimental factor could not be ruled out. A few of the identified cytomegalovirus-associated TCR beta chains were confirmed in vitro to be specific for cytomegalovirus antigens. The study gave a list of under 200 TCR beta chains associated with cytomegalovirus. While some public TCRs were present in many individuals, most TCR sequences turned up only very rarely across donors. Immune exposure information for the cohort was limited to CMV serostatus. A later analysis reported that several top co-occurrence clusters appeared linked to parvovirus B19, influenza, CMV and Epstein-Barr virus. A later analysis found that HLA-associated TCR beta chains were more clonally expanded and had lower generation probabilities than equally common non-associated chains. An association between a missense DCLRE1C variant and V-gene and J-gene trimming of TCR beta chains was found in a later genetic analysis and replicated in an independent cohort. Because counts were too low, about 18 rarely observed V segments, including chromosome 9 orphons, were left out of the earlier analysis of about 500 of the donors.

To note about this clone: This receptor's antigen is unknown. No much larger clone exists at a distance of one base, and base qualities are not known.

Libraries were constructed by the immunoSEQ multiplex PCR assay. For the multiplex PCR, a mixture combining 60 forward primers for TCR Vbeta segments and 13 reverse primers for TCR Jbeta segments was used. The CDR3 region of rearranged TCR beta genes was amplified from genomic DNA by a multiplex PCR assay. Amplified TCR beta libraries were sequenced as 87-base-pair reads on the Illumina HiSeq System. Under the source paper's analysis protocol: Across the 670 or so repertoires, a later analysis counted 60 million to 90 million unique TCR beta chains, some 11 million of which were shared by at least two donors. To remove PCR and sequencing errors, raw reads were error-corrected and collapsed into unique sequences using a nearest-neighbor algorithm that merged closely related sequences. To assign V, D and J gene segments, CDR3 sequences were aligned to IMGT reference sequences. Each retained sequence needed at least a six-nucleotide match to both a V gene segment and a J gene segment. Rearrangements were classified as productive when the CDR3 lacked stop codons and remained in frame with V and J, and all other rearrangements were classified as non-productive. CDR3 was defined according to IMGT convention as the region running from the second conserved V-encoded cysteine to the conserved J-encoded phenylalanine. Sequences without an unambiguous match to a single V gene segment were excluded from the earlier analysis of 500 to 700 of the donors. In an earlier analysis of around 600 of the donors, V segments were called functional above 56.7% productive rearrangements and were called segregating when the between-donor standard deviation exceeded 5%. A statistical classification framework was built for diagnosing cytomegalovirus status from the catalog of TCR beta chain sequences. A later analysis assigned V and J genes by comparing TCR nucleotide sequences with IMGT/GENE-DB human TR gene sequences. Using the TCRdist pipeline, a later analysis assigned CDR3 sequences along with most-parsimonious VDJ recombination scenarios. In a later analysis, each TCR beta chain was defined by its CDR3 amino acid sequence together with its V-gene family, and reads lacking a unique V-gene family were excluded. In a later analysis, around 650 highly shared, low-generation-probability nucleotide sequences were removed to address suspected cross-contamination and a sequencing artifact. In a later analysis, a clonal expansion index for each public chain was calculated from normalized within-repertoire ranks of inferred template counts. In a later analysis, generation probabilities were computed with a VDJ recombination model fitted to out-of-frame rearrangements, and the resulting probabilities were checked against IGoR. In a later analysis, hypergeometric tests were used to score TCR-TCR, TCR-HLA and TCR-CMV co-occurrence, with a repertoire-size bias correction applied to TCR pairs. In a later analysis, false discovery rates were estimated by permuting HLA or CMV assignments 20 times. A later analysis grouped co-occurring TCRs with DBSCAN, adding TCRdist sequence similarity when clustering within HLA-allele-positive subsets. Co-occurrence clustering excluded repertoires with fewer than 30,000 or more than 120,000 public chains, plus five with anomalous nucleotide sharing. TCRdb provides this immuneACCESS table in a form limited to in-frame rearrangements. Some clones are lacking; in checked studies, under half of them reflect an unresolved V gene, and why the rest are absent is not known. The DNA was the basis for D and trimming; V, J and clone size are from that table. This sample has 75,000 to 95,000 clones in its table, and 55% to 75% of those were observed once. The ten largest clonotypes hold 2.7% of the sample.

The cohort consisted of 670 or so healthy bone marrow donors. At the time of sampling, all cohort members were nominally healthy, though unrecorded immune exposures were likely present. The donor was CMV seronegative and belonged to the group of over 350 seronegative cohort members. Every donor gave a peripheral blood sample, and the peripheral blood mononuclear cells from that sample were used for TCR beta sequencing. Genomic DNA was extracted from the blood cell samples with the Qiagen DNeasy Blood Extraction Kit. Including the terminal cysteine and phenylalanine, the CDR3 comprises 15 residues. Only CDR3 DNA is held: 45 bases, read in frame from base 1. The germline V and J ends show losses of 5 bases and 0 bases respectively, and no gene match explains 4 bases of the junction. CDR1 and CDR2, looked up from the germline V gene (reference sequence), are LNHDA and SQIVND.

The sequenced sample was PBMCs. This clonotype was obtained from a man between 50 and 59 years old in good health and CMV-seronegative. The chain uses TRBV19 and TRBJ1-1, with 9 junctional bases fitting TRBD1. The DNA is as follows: TGTGCCAGTAGTCCGGACAGGGGTCTGAACACTGAAGCTTTCTTT. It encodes CASSPDRGLNTEAFF.